The present entry profiles one TCR beta chain with its context. In the PCR, 60 Vbeta and 13 Jbeta primers were used. The data were produced by immunoSEQ multiplex PCR, yet TCRdb's version contains in-frame clones alone and is incomplete. The data hold 85,000 to 130,000 clones, with less than 85% observed a single time. The record originates from a study of cytomegalovirus exposure and HLA in healthy donors. This clonotype was sampled from a woman aged 18-29 years in good health and CMV-seropositive. The sequenced sample consisted of PBMCs.

The CDR3 region has the DNA TGTGCATCAGGGGGCCGGGATACTGAAGCTTTCTTT. Its translation is CASGGRDTEAFF. The chain carries TRBV6-5 and TRBJ1-1; the match to TRBD1 covers 8 bases. Per germline, CDR1 MNHEY and CDR2 SVGAGI. CDR3 size: 12 residues.